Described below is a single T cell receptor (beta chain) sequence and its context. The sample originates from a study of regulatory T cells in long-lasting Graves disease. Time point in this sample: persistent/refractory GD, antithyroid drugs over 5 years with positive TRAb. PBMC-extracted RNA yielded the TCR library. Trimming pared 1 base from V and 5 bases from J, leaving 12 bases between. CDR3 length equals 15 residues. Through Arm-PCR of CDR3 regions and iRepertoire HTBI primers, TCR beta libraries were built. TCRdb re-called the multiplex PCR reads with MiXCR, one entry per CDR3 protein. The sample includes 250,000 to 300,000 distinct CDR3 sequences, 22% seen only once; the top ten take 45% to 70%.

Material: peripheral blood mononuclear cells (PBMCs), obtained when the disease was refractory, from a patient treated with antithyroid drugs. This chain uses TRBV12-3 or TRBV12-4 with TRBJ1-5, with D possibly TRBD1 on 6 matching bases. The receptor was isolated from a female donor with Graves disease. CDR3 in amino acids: CASSLGGGGDQPQHF. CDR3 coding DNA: TGTGCCAGCAGTTTAGGAGGGGGAGGAGATCAGCCCCAGCATTTT.